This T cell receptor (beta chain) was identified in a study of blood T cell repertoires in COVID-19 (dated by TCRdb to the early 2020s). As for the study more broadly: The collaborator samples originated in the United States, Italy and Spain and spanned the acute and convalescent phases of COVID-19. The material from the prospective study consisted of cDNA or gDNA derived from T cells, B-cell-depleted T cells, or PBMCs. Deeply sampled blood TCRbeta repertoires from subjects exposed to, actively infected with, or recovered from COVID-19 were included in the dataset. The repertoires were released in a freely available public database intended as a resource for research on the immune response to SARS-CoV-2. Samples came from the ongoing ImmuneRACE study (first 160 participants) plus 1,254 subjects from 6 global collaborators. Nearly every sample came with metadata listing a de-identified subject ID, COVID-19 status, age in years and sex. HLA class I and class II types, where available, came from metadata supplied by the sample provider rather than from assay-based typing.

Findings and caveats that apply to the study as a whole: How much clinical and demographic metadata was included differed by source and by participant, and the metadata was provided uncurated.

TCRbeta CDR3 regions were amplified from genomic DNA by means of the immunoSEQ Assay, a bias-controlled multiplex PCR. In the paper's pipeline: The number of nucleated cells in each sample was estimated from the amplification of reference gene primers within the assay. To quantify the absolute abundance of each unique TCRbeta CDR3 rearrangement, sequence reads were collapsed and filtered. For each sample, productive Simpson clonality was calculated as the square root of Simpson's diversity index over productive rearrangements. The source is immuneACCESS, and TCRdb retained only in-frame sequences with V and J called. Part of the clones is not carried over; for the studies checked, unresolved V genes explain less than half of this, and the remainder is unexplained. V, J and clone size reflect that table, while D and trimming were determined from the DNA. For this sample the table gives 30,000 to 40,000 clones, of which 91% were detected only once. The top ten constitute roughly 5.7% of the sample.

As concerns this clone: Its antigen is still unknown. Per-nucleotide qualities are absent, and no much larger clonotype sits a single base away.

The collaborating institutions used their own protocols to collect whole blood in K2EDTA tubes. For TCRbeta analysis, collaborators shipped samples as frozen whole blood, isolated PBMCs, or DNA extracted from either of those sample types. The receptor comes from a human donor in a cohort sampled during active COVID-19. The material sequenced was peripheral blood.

Here is the DNA: TGTGCCACCATCTACACAGATACGCAGTATTTT. It encodes CATIYTDTQYF. The chain joins TRBV6-5 to TRBJ2-3, with the identity of the D gene unclear. The germline V gene specifies MNHEY as CDR1 and SVGAGI as CDR2. Trimming takes 10 bases from V and 2 bases from J, and the germline ends sit 7 bases apart. The cysteine opens and the phenylalanine closes a CDR3 of 11 amino acids. The retained sequence is limited to the CDR3, 33 bases, with the frame set at the first base.